A single sample gave rise to the 12 T cell receptor beta chains below, sequenced in a study of CD8 T cells in Susac syndrome. Reverse transcription of roughly 0.5 to 1 ug RNA was performed with random hexamers. TCRdb analysed the immunoSEQ multiplex PCR reads with MiXCR anew, one entry per CDR3 protein. The sample lists more than 150,000 distinct CDR3 sequences, about 94% occurring once. The sample comprised CD4+ T cells from PBMCs. Receptors were obtained from a human donor in good health.

The chain couples TRBV7-9 to TRBJ1-2, with 9 bases identical to TRBD1. In germline, CDR1 is SEHNR, CDR2 FQNEAQ (reference sequence). The trim removed 4 bases at V and 3 bases at J, leaving 0 bases unmatched. CDR3 length: 13 residues. Written as DNA, the CDR3 is TGTGCCAGCAGCTGGGACAGGGACTATGGCTACACCTTC. Translated, it gives CASSWDRDYGYTF.

This clonotype was observed once. V usage is TRBV9 and J usage is TRBJ1-4; the D is unclear. Germline lookup yields CDR1 SGDLS and CDR2 YYNGEE. V dropped 0 bases and J dropped 2 bases, with 11 bases sitting between them. This CDR3 region has 16 residues. CDR3 DNA sequence: TGTGCCAGCAGCGTAGGGATAACGGAGACTAATGAAAAACTGTTTTTT. Translated: CASSVGITETNEKLFF.

The chain has TRBV30 and TRBJ2-3; a possible D gene is TRBD1 (6 bases). The germline V and J ends were trimmed by 3 bases and 5 bases, with 9 bases remaining between them. This CDR3 is built from 12 residues. Germline assignment: CDR1 GTSNPN and CDR2 SVGIG (reference sequence). CDR3 in DNA: TGTGCCTGGAGCTACAGGGAAGATACGCAGTATTTT. Protein sequence: CAWSYREDTQYF.

The V call is TRBV4-3, the J call TRBJ1-6, with 8 bases identical to TRBD1. The CDR3 contains 16 residues. V was pared by 3 bases and J by 8 bases, with 9 bases of the junction left unmatched. CDR1 is LGHNA, CDR2 YSLEER, per germline. The CDR3 loop reads CASSHTGGRTDSPLHF. CDR3 bases: TGCGCCAGCAGCCACACAGGGGGACGGACCGATTCACCCCTCCACTTT.

This chain links TRBV19 with TRBJ1-5; maybe TRBD1 (5 bases). There are 12 residues in the CDR3. V was trimmed by 7 bases and J by 1 base, leaving 5 bases between them. Germline CDR1 reads LNHDA; CDR2 reads SQIVND (reference sequence). The CDR3, as DNA: TGTGCCAGTAAGGGGAGCAATCAGCCCCAGCATTTT. Translation gives CASKGSNQPQHF. The full variable domain, with the rest looked up from reference TRBV19 and TRBJ1-5, is DGGITQSPKYLFRKEGQNVTLSCEQNLNHDAMYWYRQDPGQGLRLIYYSQIVNDFQKGDIAEGYSVSREKKESFPLTVTSAQKNPTAFYLCASKGSNQPQHFGDGTRLSIL.

This clonotype has a single count. V is TRBV23-1 and J is TRBJ1-2; tentative D call: TRBD1 (5 bases). TRBV23-1 is an open reading frame, and its role is uncertain. V dropped 4 bases and J dropped 3 bases, with 9 bases sitting between them. This CDR3 region has 13 residues. CDR3 sequence reads: CASSRGEDYGYTF. Written as DNA, the CDR3 is TGCGCCAGCAGTCGGGGGGAGGACTATGGCTACACCTTC.

J is TRBJ1-4 and V is TRBV20-1, with TRBD1 as a possible D gene (5 bases). V lost 1 base and J lost 3, with 12 bases in between. This CDR3 has 15 residues. Per the germline V gene, CDR1 is DFQATT and CDR2 is SNEGSKA (reference sequence). This CDR3 reads CSARVPGWANEKLFF. CDR3 nucleotide sequence: TGCAGTGCTAGAGTCCCAGGGTGGGCTAATGAAAAACTGTTTTTT.

The V gene is TRBV6-6, the J gene TRBJ2-6; 9 nucleotides agree with TRBD1. The CDR3 contains 13 residues. The J segment lost 4 bases and the V segment lost 11 bases, leaving 3 bases of the junction unmatched. Germline-derived CDR1 and CDR2 are MNHNY and SVGAGI (reference sequence). The CDR3 DNA sequence: TGTGCCGGGACAGGGACCGGGGCCAACGTCCTGACTTTC. This translates into CAGTGTGANVLTF.

This clonotype was counted once. The chain recombines TRBV27 with TRBJ1-6; TRBD1 is a possible D gene (6 bases). The CDR3 spans 16 residues. V was shortened by 7 bases and J by 9 bases, with 22 bases between the two germline ends. CDR1 MNHEY and CDR2 SMNVEV come from the germline V gene (reference sequence). The CDR3 sequence is CASNTLAGGASSPLHF. The CDR3 DNA sequence: TGTGCCAGCAATACCCTCGCCGGGGGCGCGAGTTCACCCCTCCACTTT.

This chain connects TRBV4-3 to TRBJ1-2, with TRBD1 matching over 7 bases. The CDR3 is made up of 14 amino acids. CDR1 and CDR2 (germline): LGHNA, YSLEER. V lost 8 bases to trimming and J lost 0 bases; unmatched junction nucleotides: 6. The CDR3 protein is CASAQGESNYGYTF. As DNA, the CDR3 is TGCGCCAGCGCCCAGGGGGAATCTAACTATGGCTACACCTTC.

This clonotype was counted a single time. This chain links TRBV29-1 with TRBJ2-1, with D possibly matching TRBD2 (5 bases). CDR1 is SQVTM, CDR2 ANQGSEA, per germline. The CDR3 extends over 11 amino acids. V was trimmed by 5 bases and J by 9 bases, leaving 11 bases between them. The CDR3 loop is CSVRDYPEQFF. The DNA for the CDR3 is TGCAGCGTTCGAGACTATCCTGAGCAGTTCTTC.

V and J are TRBV30 and TRBJ1-4; no definite D call. V dropped 5 bases and J dropped 6 bases, with 13 bases sitting between them. The CDR3 spans 13 residues. CDR1 is GTSNPN, CDR2 SVGIG, per germline (reference sequence). The CDR3 protein is CAWDQNSYEKLFF. The CDR3 DNA follows: TGTGCCTGGGATCAGAATTCCTATGAAAAACTGTTTTTT.